The T cell receptor beta chain under discussion was sequenced for a study of shared clonotypes between healthy human individuals. Study-wide points: Generally, naive subsets (rather than memory subsets) showed larger estimated richness.

On this clone itself: Its target is unknown.

Memory CD4+ cells were the fraction left after CD45RA+ naive selection. V lost 7 bases, J lost 2 bases, and 15 bases lay in between. The CDR3 sequence is 14 residues long. Looked up from germline, CDR1 is SNHLY and CDR2 is FYNNEI. Running of the assay took place at deep level. The table came from immunoSEQ multiplex PCR; TCRdb's copy has only in-frame clones and leaves some out. The sample has some 1,400,000 clones, about 96% seen once; the top ten hold over 1%. The receptor comes from a man aged 30 to 39 in good health. The rearrangement joins TRBV2 to TRBJ2-7; D could derive from TRBD1 or TRBD2 (5 bases each). Sequencing was performed on naive CD4+ T cells sorted from blood. As to subset: CD45RA+ positively selected. Here the CDR3 reads CASMTEGFTYEQYF. CDR3 coding DNA: TGTGCCAGCATGACTGAGGGGTTTACCTACGAGCAGTACTTC.